A selection of T cell receptor beta chains follows, all from one sample in a study of identical twins. MiXCR, applied by TCRdb to the 5' RACE reads, yields one record per CDR3 protein. The table records under 800,000 distinct CDR3 sequences, 20% to 25% of them present only once. The data were also submitted as part of a second study, on T cells expressing NK-cell markers.

Sequences were obtained from PBMCs. The receptors here all came from a woman aged 18-29 years in good health. The conserved cysteine and the conserved F or W are not part of the CDR3 here. The order of the fields is CDR3 protein, V gene, J gene.

CDR3 protein: ASSLNRGEQY
V gene: TRBV5-6
J gene: TRBJ2-7

CDR3 protein: ATGGQYTEAF
V gene: TRBV6-6
J gene: TRBJ1-1

CDR3 protein: ASSFGSGGAYRDEQY
V gene: TRBV7-8
J gene: TRBJ2-7

CDR3 protein: ASSSTGTSGGKTQY
V gene: TRBV7-9
J gene: TRBJ2-5

CDR3 protein: ATSDGDRPYEQY
V gene: TRBV24-1
J gene: TRBJ2-7

CDR3 protein: ASSYTEPYEQY
V gene: TRBV6-6
J gene: TRBJ2-7

CDR3 protein: ASSPGDSLYGYT
V gene: TRBV7-9
J gene: TRBJ1-2

CDR3 protein: ASSQDLTGTRGYTIY
V gene: TRBV4-2
J gene: TRBJ1-3

CDR3 protein: AIGIPGPNTEAF
V gene: TRBV10-3
J gene: TRBJ1-1

CDR3 protein: ASSSLVGVGYNEQF
V gene: TRBV5-1
J gene: TRBJ2-1

CDR3 protein: SVEVDTGQETQY
V gene: TRBV29-1
J gene: TRBJ2-5

CDR3 protein: ASSLSVAGDTSTDTQY
V gene: TRBV12-3/TRBV12-4
J gene: TRBJ2-3

CDR3 protein: ASNRAGPSTDTQY
V gene: TRBV9
J gene: TRBJ2-3

CDR3 protein: SALDGLTSTDTQY
V gene: TRBV20-1
J gene: TRBJ2-3

CDR3 protein: ASSGSLSTGLYEQY
V gene: TRBV7-2
J gene: TRBJ2-7

CDR3 protein: SARDPAAGDEQF
V gene: TRBV20-1
J gene: TRBJ2-1

CDR3 protein: SAPTWTGGSEQY
V gene: TRBV20-1
J gene: TRBJ2-7

CDR3 protein: ASSSNRGTDEQF
V gene: TRBV12-3/TRBV12-4
J gene: TRBJ2-1

CDR3 protein: ASSLLAGSNQPQH
V gene: TRBV28
J gene: TRBJ1-5

CDR3 protein: SVGRSDQDEQY
V gene: TRBV29-1
J gene: TRBJ2-7

CDR3 protein: SARAPGEGGNEQF
V gene: TRBV20-1
J gene: TRBJ2-1

CDR3 protein: ASSFSGGDQPQH
V gene: TRBV5-1
J gene: TRBJ1-5

CDR3 protein: ASSLGAGLDTEAF
V gene: TRBV7-9
J gene: TRBJ1-1

CDR3 protein: ASSRVLGSPLH
V gene: TRBV6-1
J gene: TRBJ1-6

CDR3 protein: ASSTGPNKQF
V gene: TRBV6-5
J gene: TRBJ2-1

CDR3 protein: ASSFERTGRTDTQY
V gene: TRBV12-3/TRBV12-4
J gene: TRBJ2-3

CDR3 protein: ASSQGQIKNIQY
V gene: TRBV3-1
J gene: TRBJ2-4

CDR3 protein: ASSPQQGTGLAKNIQY
V gene: TRBV5-1
J gene: TRBJ2-4